This TCR beta chain was retrieved from a study of CD8+ T cells in alopecia areata. Alopecia areata patients had lesional scalp punch biopsies and peripheral blood taken from them. V shed 7 bases and J shed 8 bases, with 12 bases lying between them. The germline V gene has CDR1 SNHLY and CDR2 FYNNEI. The CDR3 sequence is 12 residues long. Reverse transcription of extracted RNA yielded cDNA, which provided the sequencing template. Assay: immunoSEQ multiplex PCR; the TCRdb copy retains only in-frame clones and omits some. This table holds 80,000 to 100,000 clones, 35% to 50% found once. This receptor was identified in a human donor with alopecia areata. Material for sequencing was CD4+ T cells sorted from blood. The chain uses TRBV2 and TRBJ2-1; D may be TRBD2 (6 bases). The CDR3 region is CASILAGHEQFF. Written as DNA, the CDR3 is TGTGCCAGCATACTAGCAGGACATGAGCAGTTCTTC.